The rows below give T cell receptor beta chains drawn from one sample of a study of OX40 agonist ivuxolimab in advanced cancers. Method: immunoSEQ multiplex PCR; TCRdb's copy keeps in-frame clones and lacks some. The table has 75,000 or so clones, almost 85% seen once. The source material was CD4+ or CD8+ T cells sorted from blood, sampled in a trial of the OX40 agonist ivuxolimab. The receptors shown here come from an adult with an advanced solid tumor such as melanoma, head and neck, liver or kidney cancer. Both conserved end residues are part of each CDR3. The D gene is left open where the match is weak. A clone size is listed for some rows: how often the clone was seen (once, few, many), or a class if it is expanded.

J gene	V gene	D gene	clone size	CDR3 protein	CDR3 DNA
TRBJ2-4	TRBV9	NA	NA	CASSVGISGSDIQYF	TGTGCCAGCAGCGTAGGAATTTCGGGAAGTGACATTCAGTACTTC
TRBJ2-5	TRBV7-9	TRBD1	once	CASSWGQGEETQYF	TGTGCCAGCAGCTGGGGACAGGGAGAAGAGACCCAGTACTTC
TRBJ1-2	TRBV15	NA	once	CATSRGAGHWDGYTF	TGTGCCACCAGCAGAGGGGCAGGGCATTGGGATGGCTACACCTTC
TRBJ2-2	TRBV7-2	TRBD2	NA	CASSPVPSGITGELFF	TGTGCCAGCAGCCCCGTGCCTAGCGGGATTACCGGGGAGCTGTTTTTT
TRBJ2-7	TRBV13	NA	NA	CASSSRLHEQYF	TGTGCCAGCAGCTCCCGCCTCCACGAGCAGTACTTC
TRBJ1-2	TRBV30	NA	NA	CAWSVGLGRDGYTF	TGTGCCTGGAGTGTAGGGTTGGGAAGGGATGGCTACACCTTC
TRBJ2-7	TRBV15	NA	NA	CATSNGRLSYEQYF	TGTGCCACCAGCAACGGCAGGTTATCCTACGAGCAGTACTTC
TRBJ1-4	TRBV5-1	NA	NA	CASSIEGVGNEKLFF	TGCGCCAGCAGCATAGAGGGGGTTGGTAATGAAAAACTGTTTTTT
TRBJ1-4	TRBV6-1	NA	once	CASCGHNPNSNEKLFF	TGTGCCAGCTGTGGTCATAACCCCAACTCTAATGAAAAACTGTTTTTT
TRBJ2-7	TRBV30	NA	many	CAWRDLYEQYF	TGTGCCTGGAGGGATTTGTACGAGCAGTACTTC
TRBJ2-1	TRBV21-1	NA	NA	CASSKGVAGGYNEQFF	TGTGCCAGCAGCAAAGGAGTAGCGGGAGGGTACAATGAGCAGTTCTTC
TRBJ2-7	TRBV4-2	TRBD2	NA	CASSARLAGALRGEQYF	TGTGCCAGCAGCGCCCGACTAGCGGGGGCCCTCCGAGGGGAGCAGTACTTC
TRBJ1-4	TRBV4-2	NA	NA	CASSQVAGHLATNEKLFF	TGTGCCAGCAGCCAAGTCGCGGGACACCTCGCAACTAATGAAAAACTGTTTTTT
TRBJ1-5	TRBV27	NA	NA	CASRGQGNQPQHF	TGTGCCAGCAGAGGGCAGGGCAATCAGCCCCAGCATTTT
TRBJ2-3	TRBV2	NA	NA	CASSDVRGPDTQYF	TGTGCCAGCAGTGATGTCAGGGGCCCAGATACGCAGTATTTT
TRBJ2-1	TRBV7-2	TRBD2	NA	CASSLILAGLQFF	TGTGCCAGCAGCTTAATCCTAGCGGGGTTGCAGTTCTTC
TRBJ2-6	TRBV15	TRBD1	NA	CATSRGDSSSGANVLTF	TGTGCCACCAGCAGAGGGGACAGCAGCTCTGGGGCCAACGTCCTGACTTTC
TRBJ1-5	TRBV6-5	NA	NA	CAIAPLLVEQPQHF	TGTGCCATCGCCCCACTCTTGGTAGAGCAGCCCCAGCATTTT
TRBJ1-5	TRBV19	NA	NA	CASSIGQPQHF	TGTGCCAGTAGTATCGGTCAGCCCCAGCATTTT
TRBJ2-7	TRBV6-5	NA	NA	CASSKWGEQYF	TGTGCCAGCAGTAAATGGGGGGAGCAGTACTTC
TRBJ1-2	TRBV29-1	NA	once	CSVESLVGYTF	TGCAGCGTTGAAAGCCTGGTGGGCTACACCTTC
TRBJ2-5	TRBV13	NA	NA	CASSLGGTVTSGGETQYF	TGTGCCAGCAGCTTAGGTGGGACAGTCACCTCTGGGGGGGAGACCCAGTACTTC
TRBJ2-7	TRBV6-5	TRBD2	NA	CASSSPGGGSYEQYF	TGTGCCAGCAGTTCCCCCGGCGGGGGATCCTACGAGCAGTACTTC
TRBJ1-2	TRBV6-5	TRBD1	NA	CASSQGADYGYTF	TGTGCCAGCAGTCAGGGGGCCGACTATGGCTACACCTTC
TRBJ1-5	TRBV29-1	TRBD1	NA	CSVVAGTGGLNQPQHF	TGCAGCGTTGTAGCCGGGACAGGGGGTTTGAATCAGCCCCAGCATTTT